This T cell receptor (beta chain) was found in a study of preoperative IRX-2 immunotherapy in early breast cancer. Treatment given: preoperative locoregional IRX-2 cytokine immunotherapy. Patients received preoperative, locoregional IRX-2 cytokine immunotherapy in a phase Ib study. V was pared by 6 bases and J by 7 bases, with 15 bases between. Germline values: CDR1 MNHGY, CDR2 SAAAGT. This CDR3 region has 13 residues. In this sample, this clone turned up a few times. Sequencing was performed with immunoSEQ multiplex PCR; in TCRdb, only in-frame clones are kept and a portion is missing. Among approximately 28,000 clones listed, 70% to 85% were seen once.

The source is a human donor with breast cancer. This chain connects TRBV6-8 to TRBJ2-5; D gene unclear. Sampling was carried out from a patient treated with IRX-2 immunotherapy. CDR3 in DNA: TGTGCCAGCAGCCAGACCTGGGCCACGACCCAGTACTTC. This codes for CASSQTWATTQYF.